A selection of T cell receptor beta chains follows, all from one sample in a study of T cell repertoires in cytomegalovirus infection. TCRdb re-called the reads through MiXCR, storing one row per CDR3 protein. Of approximately 290,000 distinct CDR3 sequences in the sample, about 25% were seen once. The sequenced sample consisted of PBMCs. These receptors were collected from a human donor in good health (CMV status not recorded). Some clones in this sample may be carry-over from other donors' samples. Both conserved end residues are part of each CDR3. The order of the fields is V gene, J gene, D gene, clone size, CDR3 protein, CDR3 DNA. A D gene is named only where the DNA matches it firmly. The size field is filled for only some rows; it gives once, few, many or a size class.

v_call: TRBV6-2/TRBV6-3; j_call: TRBJ2-3; d_call: TRBD2; clone_size: few; cdr3_aa: CASRRPLAGGADTQYF; cdr3_nt: TGTGCCAGCAGGCGGCCCCTTGCGGGGGGGGCAGATACGCAGTATTTT
v_call: TRBV7-9; j_call: TRBJ1-1; d_call: NA; clone_size: many; cdr3_aa: CASSDSSLKAFF; cdr3_nt: TGTGCCAGCAGCGACAGTTCGCTAAAAGCTTTCTTT
v_call: TRBV7-2; j_call: TRBJ2-7; d_call: NA; clone_size: many; cdr3_aa: CASSLDGTYEQYF; cdr3_nt: TGTGCCAGCAGCTTAGACGGAACCTACGAGCAGTACTTC
v_call: TRBV7-2; j_call: TRBJ2-7; d_call: NA; clone_size: many; cdr3_aa: CASSLVRNYEQYF; cdr3_nt: TGTGCCAGCAGCTTAGTCCGGAACTACGAGCAGTACTTC
v_call: TRBV7-2; j_call: TRBJ1-5; d_call: NA; clone_size: many; cdr3_aa: CASSTPTDQPQHF; cdr3_nt: TGTGCCAGCAGCACACCCACAGATCAGCCCCAGCATTTT
v_call: TRBV10-3; j_call: TRBJ2-7; d_call: TRBD1; clone_size: few; cdr3_aa: CAISLTGTEQYF; cdr3_nt: TGTGCCATCAGCTTGACAGGGACCGAGCAGTACTTC
v_call: TRBV18; j_call: TRBJ2-5; d_call: NA; clone_size: NA; cdr3_aa: CASSPPAHQETQYF; cdr3_nt: TGTGCCAGCTCACCACCAGCCCACCAAGAGACCCAGTACTTC
v_call: TRBV24-1; j_call: TRBJ2-2; d_call: TRBD1; clone_size: few; cdr3_aa: CATSDSGTGYSLRRTGELFF; cdr3_nt: TGTGCCACCAGTGATTCCGGGACAGGATACTCCTTAAGACGGACCGGGGAGCTGTTTTTT
v_call: TRBV20-1; j_call: TRBJ2-3; d_call: NA; clone_size: few; cdr3_aa: CSPEKTDPDTQYF; cdr3_nt: TGCAGCCCTGAAAAGACGGATCCAGATACGCAGTATTTT
v_call: TRBV7-2; j_call: TRBJ1-1; d_call: NA; clone_size: few; cdr3_aa: CASSSSGHFGTEAFF; cdr3_nt: TGTGCCAGCAGCTCCTCGGGGCACTTCGGCACTGAAGCTTTCTTT
v_call: TRBV7-6; j_call: TRBJ2-7; d_call: NA; clone_size: few; cdr3_aa: CASSLGKGRIESSYEQYF; cdr3_nt: TGTGCTAGCAGCCTGGGAAAGGGACGGATAGAGAGCTCCTACGAGCAGTACTTC
v_call: TRBV15; j_call: TRBJ2-4; d_call: NA; clone_size: NA; cdr3_aa: CATSRKTDRFLNIQYF; cdr3_nt: TGTGCCACCAGCAGGAAGACCGACAGGTTCTTGAACATTCAGTACTTC
v_call: TRBV2; j_call: TRBJ2-7; d_call: TRBD1; clone_size: many; cdr3_aa: CASSEDRVYEQYF; cdr3_nt: TGTGCCAGCAGCGAGGACAGGGTCTACGAGCAGTACTTC
v_call: TRBV7-2; j_call: TRBJ1-2; d_call: NA; clone_size: many; cdr3_aa: CASSLGQGRVSYGYTF; cdr3_nt: TGTGCCAGCAGCTTAGGTCAGGGAAGAGTTTCCTATGGCTACACCTTC
v_call: TRBV7-2; j_call: TRBJ2-7; d_call: TRBD2; clone_size: many; cdr3_aa: CASSLRASGAYEQYF; cdr3_nt: TGTGCCAGCAGCTTAAGGGCTAGCGGAGCCTACGAGCAGTACTTC
v_call: TRBV6-5; j_call: TRBJ2-3; d_call: NA; clone_size: many; cdr3_aa: CASSYGRLDSTDTQYF; cdr3_nt: TGTGCCAGCAGTTACGGGCGGCTTGATAGCACAGATACGCAGTATTTT
v_call: TRBV2; j_call: TRBJ2-3; d_call: TRBD1; clone_size: many; cdr3_aa: CASRDRGSADTQYF; cdr3_nt: TGTGCCAGCAGAGACAGGGGTTCCGCAGATACGCAGTATTTT
v_call: TRBV11-2; j_call: TRBJ2-7; d_call: NA; clone_size: few; cdr3_aa: CASSALPPGTFYEQYF; cdr3_nt: TGTGCCAGCAGCGCACTACCACCAGGGACCTTCTACGAGCAGTACTTC
v_call: TRBV19; j_call: TRBJ1-1; d_call: TRBD1; clone_size: NA; cdr3_aa: CASRETGGWTEAFF; cdr3_nt: TGTGCCAGTAGAGAGACAGGGGGATGGACTGAAGCTTTCTTT
v_call: TRBV6-1; j_call: TRBJ1-5; d_call: NA; clone_size: many; cdr3_aa: CASSEEVGGNQPQHF; cdr3_nt: TGTGCCAGCAGTGAAGAGGTCGGCGGCAATCAGCCCCAGCATTTT
v_call: TRBV7-2; j_call: TRBJ1-3; d_call: NA; clone_size: many; cdr3_aa: CASSSRGDSGNTIYF; cdr3_nt: TGTGCCAGCAGCTCTCGTGGAGACTCTGGAAACACCATATATTTT
v_call: TRBV6-2/TRBV6-3; j_call: TRBJ1-1; d_call: NA; clone_size: NA; cdr3_aa: CASGTGTAAFF; cdr3_nt: TGTGCCAGCGGTACCGGGACGGCAGCTTTCTTT
v_call: TRBV6-2/TRBV6-3; j_call: TRBJ2-5; d_call: NA; clone_size: NA; cdr3_aa: CASSLIQRQETQYF; cdr3_nt: TGTGCCAGCAGTTTGATACAACGACAAGAGACCCAGTACTTC
v_call: TRBV6-2/TRBV6-3; j_call: TRBJ2-1; d_call: NA; clone_size: few; cdr3_aa: CASSWGRSISYNEQFF; cdr3_nt: TGTGCCAGCAGTTGGGGGAGATCAATCTCCTACAATGAGCAGTTCTTC
v_call: TRBV7-3; j_call: TRBJ1-6; d_call: TRBD1; clone_size: few; cdr3_aa: CASSEGQGVYSPLHF; cdr3_nt: TGTGCCAGCAGCGAGGGACAGGGGGTTTATTCACCCCTCCACTTT
v_call: TRBV2; j_call: TRBJ1-2; d_call: NA; clone_size: NA; cdr3_aa: CASRINRADGYTF; cdr3_nt: TGTGCCAGCAGGATAAACCGCGCGGATGGCTACACCTTC
v_call: TRBV5-3; j_call: TRBJ1-2; d_call: NA; clone_size: NA; cdr3_aa: CASSLEGTPRYGYTF; cdr3_nt: TGTGCCAGCAGCTTGGAGGGGACGCCGCGCTATGGCTACACCTTC
v_call: TRBV7-3; j_call: TRBJ1-6; d_call: NA; clone_size: many; cdr3_aa: CASSFRSSYNSPLHF; cdr3_nt: TGTGCCAGCAGCTTCCGTAGCTCCTATAATTCACCCCTCCACTTT
v_call: TRBV7-2; j_call: TRBJ1-1; d_call: TRBD1; clone_size: many; cdr3_aa: CASSYRTGVSEAFF; cdr3_nt: TGTGCCAGCAGCTACCGGACAGGGGTCAGTGAAGCTTTCTTT
v_call: TRBV19; j_call: TRBJ1-4; d_call: TRBD1; clone_size: few; cdr3_aa: CASRLRTGINYEKLFF; cdr3_nt: TGTGCCAGTAGACTCCGGACAGGGATAAACTACGAAAAACTGTTTTTT
v_call: TRBV7-6; j_call: TRBJ2-7; d_call: TRBD1; clone_size: many; cdr3_aa: CASSLSGQGYEQYF; cdr3_nt: TGTGCCAGCAGCTTATCCGGACAGGGCTACGAGCAGTACTTC
v_call: TRBV28; j_call: TRBJ2-3; d_call: NA; clone_size: few; cdr3_aa: CASSPAGITDTQYF; cdr3_nt: TGTGCCAGCAGTCCCGCCGGGATCACAGATACGCAGTATTTT